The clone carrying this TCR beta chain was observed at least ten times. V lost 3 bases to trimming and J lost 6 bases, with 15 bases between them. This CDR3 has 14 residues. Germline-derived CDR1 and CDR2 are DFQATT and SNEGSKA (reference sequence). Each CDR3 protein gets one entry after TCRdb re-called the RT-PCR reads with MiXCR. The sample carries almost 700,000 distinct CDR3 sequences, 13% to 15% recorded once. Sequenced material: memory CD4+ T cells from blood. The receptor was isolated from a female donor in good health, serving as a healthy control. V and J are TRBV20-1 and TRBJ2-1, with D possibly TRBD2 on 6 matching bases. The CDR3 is CSASRSAGPNEQFF. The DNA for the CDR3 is TGCAGTGCTAGTCGCTCTGCGGGACCCAATGAGCAGTTCTTC.